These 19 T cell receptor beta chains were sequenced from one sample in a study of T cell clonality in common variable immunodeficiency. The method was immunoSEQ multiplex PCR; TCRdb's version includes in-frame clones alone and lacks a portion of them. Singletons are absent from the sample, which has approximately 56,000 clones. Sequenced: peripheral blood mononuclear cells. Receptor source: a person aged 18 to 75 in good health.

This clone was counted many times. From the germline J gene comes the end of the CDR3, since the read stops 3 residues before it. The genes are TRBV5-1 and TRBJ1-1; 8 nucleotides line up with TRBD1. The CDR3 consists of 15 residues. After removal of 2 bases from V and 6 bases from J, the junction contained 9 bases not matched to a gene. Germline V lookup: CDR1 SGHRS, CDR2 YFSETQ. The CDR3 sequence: CASSLSWTGKAEAFF. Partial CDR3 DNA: TGCGCCAGCAGCTTATCCTGGACAGGGAAGGCTGAA.

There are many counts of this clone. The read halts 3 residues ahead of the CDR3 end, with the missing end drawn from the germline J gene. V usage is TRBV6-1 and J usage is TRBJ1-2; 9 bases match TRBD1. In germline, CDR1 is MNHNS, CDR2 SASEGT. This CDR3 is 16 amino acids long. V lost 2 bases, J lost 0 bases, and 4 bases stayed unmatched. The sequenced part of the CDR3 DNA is TGTGCCAGCAGTGAACGAGGACAGGGGTCTAACTATGGC. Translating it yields CASSERGQGSNYG. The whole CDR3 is CASSERGQGSNYGYTF.

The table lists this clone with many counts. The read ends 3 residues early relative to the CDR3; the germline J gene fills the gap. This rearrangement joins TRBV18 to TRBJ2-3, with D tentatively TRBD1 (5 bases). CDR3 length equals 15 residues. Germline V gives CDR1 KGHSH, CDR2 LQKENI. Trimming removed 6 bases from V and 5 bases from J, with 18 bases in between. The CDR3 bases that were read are TGTGCCAGCTCGCGCCCCAGCATGGGGCAAGATACG. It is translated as CASSRPSMGQDT. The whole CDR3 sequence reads CASSRPSMGQDTQYF.

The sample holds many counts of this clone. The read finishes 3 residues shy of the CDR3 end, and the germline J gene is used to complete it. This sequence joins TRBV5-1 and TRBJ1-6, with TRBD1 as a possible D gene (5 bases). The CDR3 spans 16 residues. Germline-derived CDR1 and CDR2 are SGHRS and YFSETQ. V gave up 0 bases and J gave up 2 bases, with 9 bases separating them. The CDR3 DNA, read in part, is TGCGCCAGCAGCTTGGGTAGGGGCACCTATAATTCACCC. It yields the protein CASSLGRGTYNSP. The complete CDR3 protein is CASSLGRGTYNSPLHF. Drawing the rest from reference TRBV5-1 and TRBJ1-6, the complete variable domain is KAGVTQTPRYLIKTRGQQVTLSCSPISGHRSVSWYQQTPGQGLQFLFEYFSETQRNKGNFPGRFSGRQFSNSRSEMNVSTLELGDSALYLCASSLGRGTYNSPLHFGNGTRLTVT.

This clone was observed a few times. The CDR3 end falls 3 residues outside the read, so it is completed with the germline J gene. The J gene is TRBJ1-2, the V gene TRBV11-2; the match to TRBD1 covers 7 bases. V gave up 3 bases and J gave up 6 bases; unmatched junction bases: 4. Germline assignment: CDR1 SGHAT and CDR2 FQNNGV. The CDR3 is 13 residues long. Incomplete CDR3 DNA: TGTGCCAGCAGCTTTATGACAGGGAATGGC. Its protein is CASSFMTGNG. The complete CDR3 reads CASSFMTGNGYTF.

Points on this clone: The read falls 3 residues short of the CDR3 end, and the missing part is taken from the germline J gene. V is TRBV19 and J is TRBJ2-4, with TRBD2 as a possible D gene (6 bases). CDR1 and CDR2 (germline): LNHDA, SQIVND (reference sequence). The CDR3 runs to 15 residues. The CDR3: CASSTSGGTGQPQYF. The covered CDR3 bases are TGTGCCAGTAGTACTTCCGGGGGAACCGGGCAGCCT.

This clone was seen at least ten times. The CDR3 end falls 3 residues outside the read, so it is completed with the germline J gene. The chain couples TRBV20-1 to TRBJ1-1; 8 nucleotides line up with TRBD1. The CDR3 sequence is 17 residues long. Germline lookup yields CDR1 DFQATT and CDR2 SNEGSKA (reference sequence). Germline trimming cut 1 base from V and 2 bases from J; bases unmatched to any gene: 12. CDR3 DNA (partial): TGCAGTGCTAGAGGCTCGGCAGGGGGCGTGTCAAACACTGAA. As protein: CSARGSAGGVSNTE. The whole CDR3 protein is CSARGSAGGVSNTEAFF.

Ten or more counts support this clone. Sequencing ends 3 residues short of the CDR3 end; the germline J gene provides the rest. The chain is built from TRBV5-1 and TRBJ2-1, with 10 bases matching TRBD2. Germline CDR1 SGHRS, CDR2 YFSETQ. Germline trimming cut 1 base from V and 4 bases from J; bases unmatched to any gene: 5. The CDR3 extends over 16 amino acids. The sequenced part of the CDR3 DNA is TGCGCCAGCAGCTTGACTAGCGGGATGGGGTACAATGAG. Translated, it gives CASSLTSGMGYNE. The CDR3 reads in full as CASSLTSGMGYNEQFF.

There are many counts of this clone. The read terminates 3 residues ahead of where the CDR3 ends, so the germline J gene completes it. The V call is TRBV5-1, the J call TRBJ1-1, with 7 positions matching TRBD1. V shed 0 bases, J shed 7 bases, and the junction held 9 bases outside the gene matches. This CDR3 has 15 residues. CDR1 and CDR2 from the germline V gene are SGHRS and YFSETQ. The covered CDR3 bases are TGCGCCAGCAGCTTGGGCGACAGGGATGTGAATGAA. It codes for CASSLGDRDVNE. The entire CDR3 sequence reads CASSLGDRDVNEAFF. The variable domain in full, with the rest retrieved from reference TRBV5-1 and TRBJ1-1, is KAGVTQTPRYLIKTRGQQVTLSCSPISGHRSVSWYQQTPGQGLQFLFEYFSETQRNKGNFPGRFSGRQFSNSRSEMNVSTLELGDSALYLCASSLGDRDVNEAFFGQGTRLTVV.

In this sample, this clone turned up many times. CDR3 region: CATRTGQGAETQYF. The part of the CDR3 DNA that was read is TGTGCCACTAGAACGGGACAGGGGGCAGAGACC. V is TRBV7-2 and J is TRBJ2-5; 12 bases are shared with TRBD1. The CDR3 is cut off 3 residues early in the read; its end comes from the germline J gene. The CDR3 runs 14 residues. V was pared by 10 bases and J by 4 bases, with 7 bases of the junction left unmatched. The germline CDR1 and CDR2 sequences are SGHTA and FQGNSA.

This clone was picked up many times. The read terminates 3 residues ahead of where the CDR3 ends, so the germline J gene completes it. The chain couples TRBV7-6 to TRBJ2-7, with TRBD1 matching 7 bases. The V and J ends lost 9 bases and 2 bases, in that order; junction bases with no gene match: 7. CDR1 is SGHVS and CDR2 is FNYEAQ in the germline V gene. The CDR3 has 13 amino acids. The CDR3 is CASAPTGTYEQYF. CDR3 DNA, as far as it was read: TGTGCCAGTGCCCCGACAGGGACCTACGAG.

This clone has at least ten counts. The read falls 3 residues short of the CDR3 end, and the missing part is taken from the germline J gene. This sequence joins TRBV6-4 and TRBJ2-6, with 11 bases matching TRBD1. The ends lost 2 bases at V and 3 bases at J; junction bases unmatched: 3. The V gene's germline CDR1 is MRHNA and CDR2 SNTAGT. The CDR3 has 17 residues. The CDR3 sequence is CASSDGTGGFGANVLTF. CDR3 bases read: TGTGCCAGCAGTGACGGGACAGGGGGTTTTGGGGCCAACGTC.

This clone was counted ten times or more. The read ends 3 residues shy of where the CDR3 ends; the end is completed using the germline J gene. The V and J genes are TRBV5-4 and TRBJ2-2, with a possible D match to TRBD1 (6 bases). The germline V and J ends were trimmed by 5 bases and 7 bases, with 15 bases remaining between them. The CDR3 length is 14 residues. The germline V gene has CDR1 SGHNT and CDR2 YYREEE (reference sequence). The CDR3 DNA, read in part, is TGTGCCAGCAGGAGAAACAGGGTAGACGGGGAG. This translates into CASRRNRVDGE. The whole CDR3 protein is CASRRNRVDGELFF.

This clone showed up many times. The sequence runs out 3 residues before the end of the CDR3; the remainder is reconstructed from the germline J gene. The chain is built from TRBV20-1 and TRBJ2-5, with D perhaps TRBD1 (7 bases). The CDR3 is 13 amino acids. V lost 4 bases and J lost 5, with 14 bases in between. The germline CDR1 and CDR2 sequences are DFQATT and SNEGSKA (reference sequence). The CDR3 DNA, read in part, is TGCAGTGCTACAGGGGGGCGAACGGAGACC. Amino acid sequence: CSATGGRTET. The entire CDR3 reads CSATGGRTETQYF.

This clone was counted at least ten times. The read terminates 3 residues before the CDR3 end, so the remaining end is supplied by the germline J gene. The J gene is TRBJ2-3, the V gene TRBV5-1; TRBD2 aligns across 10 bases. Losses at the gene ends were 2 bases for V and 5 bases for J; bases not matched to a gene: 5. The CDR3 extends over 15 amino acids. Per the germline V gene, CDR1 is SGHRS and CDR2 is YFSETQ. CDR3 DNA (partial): TGCGCCAGCAGCTTTCAGCGGGAGGGTGGAGATACG. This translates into CASSFQREGGDT. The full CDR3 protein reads CASSFQREGGDTQYF.

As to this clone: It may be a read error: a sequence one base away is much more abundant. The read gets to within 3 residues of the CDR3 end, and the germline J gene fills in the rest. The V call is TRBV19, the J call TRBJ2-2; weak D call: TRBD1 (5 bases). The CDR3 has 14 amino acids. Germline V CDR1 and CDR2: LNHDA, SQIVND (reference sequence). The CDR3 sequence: CASNQGATNEKLFF. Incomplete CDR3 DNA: TGTGCCAGTAACCAGGGTGCAACTAATGAAAAG.

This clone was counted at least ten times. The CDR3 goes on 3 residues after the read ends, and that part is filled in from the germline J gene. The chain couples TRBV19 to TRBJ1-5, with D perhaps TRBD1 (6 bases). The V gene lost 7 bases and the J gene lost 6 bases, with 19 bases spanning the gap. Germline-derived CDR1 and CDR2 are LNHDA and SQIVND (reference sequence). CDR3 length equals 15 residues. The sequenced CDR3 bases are TGTGCCAGTAAAGGTGCAGGGGTTCTAAGTCAGCCC. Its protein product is CASKGAGVLSQP. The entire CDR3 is CASKGAGVLSQPQHF.

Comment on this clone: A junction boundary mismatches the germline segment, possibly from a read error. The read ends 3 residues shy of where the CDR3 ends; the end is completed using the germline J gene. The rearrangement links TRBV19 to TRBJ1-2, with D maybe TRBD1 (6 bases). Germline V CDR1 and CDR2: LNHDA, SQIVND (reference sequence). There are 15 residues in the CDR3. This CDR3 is CASSIGGGGAYDYTF. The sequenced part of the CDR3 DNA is TGTGCCAGTAGTATAGGGGGCGGGGGGGCCTATGAC.

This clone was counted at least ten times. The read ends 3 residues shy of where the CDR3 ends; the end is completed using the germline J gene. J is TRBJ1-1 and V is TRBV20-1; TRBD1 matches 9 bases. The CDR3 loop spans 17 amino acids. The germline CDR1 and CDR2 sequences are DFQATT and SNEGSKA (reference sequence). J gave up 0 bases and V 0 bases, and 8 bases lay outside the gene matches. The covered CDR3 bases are TGCAGTGCTAGAGATGCCGGGACAGGGACCGTGAACACTGAA. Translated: CSARDAGTGTVNTE. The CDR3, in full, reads CSARDAGTGTVNTEAFF.